This is a list of T cell receptor beta chains from one sample in a study of neurological immune-mediated disorders. MiXCR was run by TCRdb on the 5' RACE reads, yielding one entry per CDR3 protein. The sample contains 72,000 or so distinct CDR3 sequences, about a sixth of which appear only once. The sample consisted of PBMCs. The receptors shown here come from a woman between 35 and 50 years old in good health. The CDR3 runs from the conserved cysteine through the conserved F or W. D genes are given only for firm matches. Only some rows state a clone size, as once, few, many or a class for expanded clones.

j_call	v_call	clone_size	cdr3_length	d_call	cdr3_aa	cdr3_nt
TRBJ1-2	TRBV20-1	.	12	.	CSATLGSGGYTF	TGCAGTGCTACCCTGGGATCGGGAGGCTACACCTTC
TRBJ2-3	TRBV4-3	many	15	.	CASSQDMGSTDTQYF	TGCGCCAGCAGCCAAGATATGGGGAGCACAGATACGCAGTATTTT
TRBJ2-1	TRBV11-2	.	15	TRBD2	CASSLLAGGGDEQFF	TGTGCCAGCAGCCTACTAGCGGGGGGTGGAGATGAGCAGTTCTTC
TRBJ1-1	TRBV30	many	12	.	CAWDSLNTEAFF	TGTGCCTGGGACAGCCTGAACACTGAAGCTTTCTTT
TRBJ2-3	TRBV12-3/TRBV12-4	many	13	.	CASSFPSTDTQYF	TGTGCCAGCAGTTTCCCTAGCACAGATACGCAGTATTTT
TRBJ2-5	TRBV4-2	many	18	TRBD1	CASSQVVPGQGYQETQYF	TGTGCCAGCAGCCAAGTGGTACCGGGACAGGGGTACCAAGAGACCCAGTACTTC
TRBJ2-6	TRBV7-3	many	15	.	CASSLGSSGANVLTF	TGTGCCAGCAGCTTAGGGAGCTCTGGGGCCAACGTCCTGACTTTC
TRBJ2-3	TRBV7-2	many	15	TRBD2	CASSLERGGGSTQYF	TGTGCCAGCAGCTTGGAGCGGGGGGGCGGTTCTACGCAGTATTTT
TRBJ1-2	TRBV7-9	many	14	TRBD1	CASSPLAGGYGYTF	TGTGCCAGCAGCCCCCTGGCAGGGGGCTATGGCTACACCTTC
TRBJ1-1	TRBV7-2	.	14	.	CASSSWDTREKAFF	TGTGCCAGCAGCTCCTGGGACACCCGAGAAAAAGCTTTCTTT
TRBJ2-3	TRBV4-1	many	15	TRBD1	CASSFRDRGTDTQYF	TGCGCCAGCAGCTTCCGGGACAGGGGCACAGATACGCAGTATTTT
TRBJ1-1	TRBV28	many	14	.	CATVRDLMNTEAFF	TGTGCCACCGTTCGGGACCTCATGAACACTGAAGCTTTCTTT
TRBJ1-1	TRBV5-1	many	18	.	CASSLLSGSVTQGTEAFF	TGCGCCAGCAGCCTGTTATCGGGGTCGGTGACCCAGGGCACTGAAGCTTTCTTT
TRBJ2-1	TRBV15	many	15	TRBD2	CATSRGIAGGGEQFF	TGTGCCACCAGCAGAGGCATAGCGGGGGGTGGAGAGCAGTTCTTC
TRBJ2-1	TRBV7-9	.	10	.	CASSFDEQFF	TGTGCCAGCAGCTTTGATGAGCAGTTCTTC
TRBJ2-5	TRBV4-1	few	14	TRBD2	CASSPGGGQETQYF	TGCGCCAGCAGCCCGGGCGGGGGGCAAGAGACCCAGTACTTC
TRBJ2-7	TRBV12-3/TRBV12-4	many	13	.	CASSFQGVYEQYF	TGTGCCAGCAGTTTCCAAGGTGTCTACGAGCAGTACTTC
TRBJ2-1	TRBV20-1	many	16	.	CSARAEREQAFNEQFF	TGCAGTGCTAGAGCCGAGAGGGAGCAGGCCTTCAATGAGCAGTTCTTC
TRBJ1-5	TRBV10-2	many	13	.	CASRGQRNQPQHF	TGCGCCAGCAGAGGCCAGCGAAATCAGCCCCAGCATTTT
TRBJ1-5	TRBV21-1	many	16	.	CASSKEPPSSVQPQHF	TGTGCCAGCAGCAAAGAGCCCCCAAGTTCCGTTCAGCCCCAGCATTTT
TRBJ1-1	TRBV5-6	few	13	.	CASSFQGGNEAFF	TGTGCCAGCAGCTTTCAGGGAGGGAATGAAGCTTTCTTT
TRBJ1-5	TRBV6-5	few	13	.	CASSYDGRQPQHF	TGTGCCAGCAGTTATGATGGACGGCAGCCCCAGCATTTT
TRBJ2-5	TRBV7-8	.	14	.	CASSLRGRGETQYF	TGTGCCAGCAGCTTAAGGGGCCGGGGAGAGACCCAGTACTTC
TRBJ2-3	TRBV12-3/TRBV12-4	many	15	.	CASSFKAGHTDTQYF	TGTGCCAGCAGTTTCAAGGCGGGACACACAGATACGCAGTATTTT
TRBJ1-5	TRBV5-5	many	16	.	CASSLGSPVLTGPQHF	TGTGCCAGCAGCCTCGGGTCACCTGTCCTCACGGGGCCCCAGCATTTT
TRBJ2-1	TRBV7-2	many	16	TRBD2	CASSSQQAGGNNEQFF	TGTGCCAGCAGCTCACAGCAAGCGGGGGGCAACAATGAGCAGTTCTTC
TRBJ2-1	TRBV27	.	13	TRBD2	CASSLWGGREQFF	TGTGCCAGCAGTTTATGGGGCGGGAGGGAGCAGTTCTTC
TRBJ2-1	TRBV10-3	few	16	TRBD1	CAISEYGTGGYNEQFF	TGTGCCATCAGTGAGTATGGGACAGGGGGCTACAATGAGCAGTTCTTC
TRBJ1-2	TRBV28	many	12	.	CASSSLFSGYTF	TGTGCCAGCAGTTCCCTCTTTAGTGGCTACACCTTC
TRBJ2-1	TRBV20-1	many	17	.	CSARDLGGGASYNEQFF	TGCAGTGCTAGAGATCTTGGGGGGGGGGCCTCCTACAATGAGCAGTTCTTC
TRBJ1-4	TRBV6-6	few	12	.	CASEDANEKLFF	TGTGCCAGCGAGGATGCTAATGAAAAACTGTTTTTT
TRBJ1-2	TRBV6-5	many	13	.	CASSSGGSRGYTF	TGTGCCAGCAGTTCCGGGGGTAGTAGGGGCTACACCTTC
TRBJ2-1	TRBV29-1	many	15	.	CSVVPPEKSYNEQFF	TGCAGCGTTGTCCCCCCCGAGAAATCCTACAATGAGCAGTTCTTC
TRBJ1-6	TRBV7-2	many	17	.	CASSPKGGSSYNSPLHF	TGTGCCAGCAGCCCTAAGGGGGGAAGCTCCTATAATTCACCCCTCCACTTT
TRBJ2-5	TRBV9	.	16	.	CASSVEGGGGQETQYF	TGTGCCAGCAGCGTAGAGGGGGGGGGCGGTCAAGAGACCCAGTACTTC
TRBJ1-1	TRBV7-9	many	15	TRBD1	CASKGTGDWGTEAFF	TGTGCCAGCAAGGGGACAGGGGATTGGGGCACTGAAGCTTTCTTT
TRBJ2-6	TRBV3-1	.	19	.	CASSQDPRQFLSGANVLTF	TGTGCCAGCAGCCAAGATCCTAGGCAGTTCCTCTCTGGGGCCAACGTCCTGACTTTC
TRBJ2-2	TRBV7-9	many	17	TRBD2	CASSPPTAGVRTGELFF	TGTGCCAGCAGCCCCCCGACCGCGGGGGTACGCACCGGGGAGCTGTTTTTT
TRBJ1-6	TRBV6-2/TRBV6-3	many	15	TRBD1	CASSSDRGTNSPLHF	TGTGCCAGCAGTTCGGACAGGGGAACAAATTCACCCCTCCACTTT
TRBJ2-7	TRBV20-1	.	13	.	CSAHGRGQYEQYF	TGCAGTGCCCATGGCAGGGGCCAATACGAGCAGTACTTC
TRBJ1-2	TRBV30	few	15	.	CAWSPLMDGTYGYTF	TGTGCCTGGAGTCCCCTAATGGACGGAACCTATGGCTACACCTTC
TRBJ2-1	TRBV5-1	many	15	.	CASTSGQGGYNEQFF	TGCGCCAGCACCTCCGGGCAGGGGGGGTACAATGAGCAGTTCTTC
TRBJ2-2	TRBV3-1	many	14	.	CASSQGTAAGELFF	TGTGCCAGCAGCCAAGGCACAGCTGCCGGGGAGCTGTTTTTT
TRBJ2-7	TRBV12-3/TRBV12-4	few	12	.	CASGLGRSEQYF	TGTGCCAGCGGTTTGGGTAGATCCGAGCAGTACTTC
TRBJ2-2	TRBV28	many	14	TRBD1	CASRGAGGIGELFF	TGTGCCAGCAGAGGGGCAGGGGGCATCGGGGAGCTGTTTTTT
TRBJ2-5	TRBV12-3/TRBV12-4	many	13	.	CASRAQLQETQYF	TGTGCCAGCCGGGCACAGCTGCAAGAGACCCAGTACTTC
TRBJ1-2	TRBV5-6	few	15	.	CASSLPTEGPYGYTF	TGTGCCAGCAGCCTACCGACGGAAGGGCCGTATGGCTACACCTTC
TRBJ1-1	TRBV7-9	many	16	TRBD1	CASSSTGGAENTEAFF	TGTGCCAGCAGCTCTACAGGGGGCGCCGAGAACACTGAAGCTTTCTTT
TRBJ2-5	TRBV29-1	.	15	.	CSVEGLEGAPETQYF	TGCAGCGTTGAAGGTCTTGAGGGAGCCCCCGAGACCCAGTACTTC
TRBJ1-2	TRBV20-1	once	12	.	CSAFHRSYGYTF	TGCAGTGCTTTTCACCGAAGTTATGGCTACACCTTC
TRBJ1-1	TRBV24-1	many	18	TRBD1	CATSDHGQGLSTVAEAFF	TGTGCCACCAGTGACCACGGACAGGGATTGAGTACAGTGGCTGAAGCTTTCTTT
TRBJ2-7	TRBV12-3/TRBV12-4	.	13	.	CASSSRDLYDQYF	TGTGCCAGCAGTTCCCGTGACCTCTACGACCAGTACTTC
TRBJ1-2	TRBV6-5	many	15	TRBD1	CASSGGDRGLWGYTF	TGTGCCAGCAGTGGTGGGGACAGGGGGCTTTGGGGCTACACCTTC